This T cell receptor (beta chain) was profiled in a study of technical replicates of blood from several donors (dated by TCRdb to 2017 to 2019). In the case of this clone: Its antigen is unknown. Per-nucleotide qualities are absent, and no much larger clonotype sits a single base away.

From the cysteine through the phenylalanine, the CDR3 covers 17 amino acids. CDR3 DNA is the only sequence kept; it has 51 bases, read in frame from the first base. Relative to germline, V is missing 5 bases and J is missing 1 base, with 6 bases of the junction outside any gene match. The germline V gene yields SGHRS for CDR1 and YFSETQ for CDR2. The library was prepared using the immunoSEQ multiplex PCR assay. As stored in TCRdb, this immuneACCESS dataset retains in-frame rearrangements with V and J assigned. A fraction of the clones does not appear; measured against another copy, unresolved V genes explain less than half of the discrepancy, and the remainder lacks a known reason. The sample profile shows tens of thousands of clones; 85% to 95% of them were found once. The ten largest make up roughly 0.26% of the sample.

Recombination linked TRBV5-1 to TRBJ2-6; 10 bases in between match TRBD1. This TCR derives from a human donor in good health. Sequencing was done on a sample of T cells isolated from PBMCs. The bases read TGCGCCAGCAGAATCGGGACAGGGGTTTCTGGGGCCAACGTCCTGACTTTC. Its protein reads: CASRIGTGVSGANVLTF.